This T cell receptor (beta chain) comes out of a study of cytomegalovirus exposure and HLA in healthy donors. As for the study in general: From HLA-typed donors, an early data release held roughly 80 million unique TCRs.

CDR1 is SNHLY and CDR2 is FYNNEI in the germline V gene. The V segment lost 6 bases and the J segment 7 bases; nucleotides outside the gene matches: 7. This CDR3 has 14 amino acids. The PCR was carried out with 60 Vbeta primers and 13 Jbeta primers. Repertoires were generated with immunoSEQ multiplex PCR, while TCRdb's copy carries only in-frame clones and drops some. The sample carries some 130,000 clones, roughly 79% recorded once. The receptor was isolated from a woman aged 45-60 years in good health and CMV-seronegative. Specimen: PBMCs. The chain combines TRBV2 with TRBJ1-4; 8 bases agree with TRBD1. The CDR3 region is CASRVGGQGEKLFF. The CDR3 region has the DNA TGTGCCAGCAGGGTCGGTGGACAGGGTGAAAAACTGTTTTTT.